A selection of T cell receptor beta chains follows, all from one sample in a study of blood T cells in healthy people across ages. TCRdb processed the 5' RACE reads anew with MiXCR; each CDR3 protein has one entry. The repertoire consists of about 970,000 distinct CDR3 sequences, with 51% occurring once and the leading ten covering 20% to 25%. What was sequenced was blood. These receptors all come from a woman aged 60-70 years in good health. Both conserved end residues are part of each CDR3. D genes are given only for firm matches. Some rows have no size entry. The others give once, few or many, or a class for an expanded clone.

>TRBV15|few|TRBJ1-6|TRBD1
TGTGCCACCAGCCGAGGACTGGACAGGGGGAATTCACCCCTCCACTTT
CATSRGLDRGNSPLHF
>TRBV28|NA|TRBJ2-3|TRBD2
TGTGCCAGCAAGAAGGGAGCTTTGGGACTAGCGGGAGCAGATACGCAGTATTTT
CASKKGALGLAGADTQYF
>TRBV6-1|once|TRBJ1-5|TRBD1
TGTGCCAGCAGTGAATTTGGGACAGAACATCAGCCCCAGCATTTT
CASSEFGTEHQPQHF
>TRBV18|NA|TRBJ2-5|NA
TGTGCCAGCTCACCAAACGGCCTAGATCATCCCTCGTACTTC
CASSPNGLDHPSYF
>TRBV20-1|NA|TRBJ2-3|NA
TGCAGTGCTAGAGGACTTGATTATAGCACAGATACGCAGTATTTT
CSARGLDYSTDTQYF
>TRBV27|few|TRBJ2-7|NA
TGTGCCAGCAGTCCGAGCGGACACGGGCCCTACGAGCAGTACTTC
CASSPSGHGPYEQYF
>TRBV5-4|NA|TRBJ2-1|NA
TGTGCCAGCAGCTTCTTCCTTGCAGGCTCCTACAATGAGCAGTTCTTC
CASSFFLAGSYNEQFF
>TRBV20-1|NA|TRBJ2-7|TRBD2
TGCAGTGCTAGGGGGGTACTAGCGGGGAACGAGCAGTACTTC
CSARGVLAGNEQYF
>TRBV29-1|NA|TRBJ2-7|NA
TGCAGCGTTGGATCCGGGACAGGGACTAGCGAGCAGTACTTC
CSVGSGTGTSEQYF
>TRBV30|few|TRBJ2-3|NA
TGTGCCTGGAACGGCGGTACTAGCACAGATACGCAGTATTTT
CAWNGGTSTDTQYF
>TRBV7-2|few|TRBJ2-1|NA
TGTGCCAGCAGCGCCAGCGGGTACTCCTACAATGAGCAGTTCTTC
CASSASGYSYNEQFF
>TRBV29-1|few|TRBJ2-1|NA
TGCAGCGTTGGACTAGTAGGGTTTGGGAATGAGCAGTTCTTC
CSVGLVGFGNEQFF
>TRBV12-3/TRBV12-4|NA|TRBJ1-1|NA
TGTGCCAGCAGAGTCGATAAATGGGGAGGTCGGACTGAAGCTTTCTTT
CASRVDKWGGRTEAFF
>TRBV21-1|NA|TRBJ1-5|NA
TGTGCCAGCAGCAAAGCAGGGGAGGGGGCAAGGCAGCCCCAGCATTTT
CASSKAGEGARQPQHF
>TRBV27|few|TRBJ2-6|TRBD1
TGTGCCAGCAGTTTACGTCGACAGGGGGCCTCTGGGGCCAACGTCCTGACTTTC
CASSLRRQGASGANVLTF
>TRBV12-3/TRBV12-4|once|TRBJ2-1|NA
NA
CASSFVGQGARLFF
>TRBV12-3/TRBV12-4|NA|TRBJ2-7|NA
TGTGCCAGCAGTTTTGGGGGGCCTTCACGCGAGCAGTACTTC
CASSFGGPSREQYF
>TRBV7-9|NA|TRBJ2-5|NA
TGTGCCAGCAGCTTAGGGAGACAGGAGATACCACAAGAGACCCAGTACTTC
CASSLGRQEIPQETQYF
>TRBV20-1|few|TRBJ2-1|TRBD2
TGCAGTGCTAGCCCTAGCGGTGCATACAATGAGCAGTTCTTC
CSASPSGAYNEQFF
>TRBV25-1|few|TRBJ2-7|TRBD2
TGTGCCAGCAGTGGGTCTAGCGGGAGGACGGAACCCTACGAGCAGTACTTC
CASSGSSGRTEPYEQYF
>TRBV7-9|NA|TRBJ1-2|NA
TGTGCCAGCAGCTTTCCAGGAGGGTATGGCTACACCTTC
CASSFPGGYGYTF
>TRBV20-1|NA|TRBJ2-5|NA
TGCAGTGCTAGAGATTTCGGCGCTTTCGATGAGCAGTACTTC
CSARDFGAFDEQYF
>TRBV28|NA|TRBJ2-3|NA
TGTGCCACTACTCGTGGAACTAGCACAGATACGCAGTATTTT
CATTRGTSTDTQYF
>TRBV7-2|few|TRBJ2-1|TRBD2
TGTGCCAGCAGCCTACTAGCGGGAGATAAAAATGAGCAGTTCTTC
CASSLLAGDKNEQFF
>TRBV20-1|NA|TRBJ2-1|TRBD2
TGCAGTGCTAGAGCGTCCGGACTAGCCGTTTACAATGAGCAGTTCTTC
CSARASGLAVYNEQFF
>TRBV12-3/TRBV12-4|few|TRBJ1-5|NA
TGTGCCAGCAGTCTAGCAGGGGAAGTGGGTCAGCCCCAGCATTTT
CASSLAGEVGQPQHF
>TRBV7-2|NA|TRBJ2-3|TRBD2
TGTGCCAGCAGCTTAGCTTGGCGGGGGGGAGATACGCAGTATTTT
CASSLAWRGGDTQYF
>TRBV6-2/TRBV6-3|NA|TRBJ2-1|NA
TGTGCCAGCAGTTCACGGGGATTATCCTACAATGAGCAGTTCTTC
CASSSRGLSYNEQFF
>TRBV29-1|many|TRBJ2-4|NA
TGCAGCGTTGAAGATCCAAGGACAGCCAAAAACATTCAGTACTTC
CSVEDPRTAKNIQYF
>TRBV11-2|NA|TRBJ2-6|NA
TGTGCCAGCAGTACAGGGCAATCTGGGGCCAACGTCCTGACTTTC
CASSTGQSGANVLTF
>TRBV18|once|TRBJ2-1|NA
TGTGCCAGCTCACCTCCTATCGGGCACTCCTACAATGAGCAGTTCTTC
CASSPPIGHSYNEQFF
>TRBV2|once|TRBJ2-5|TRBD1
TGTGCCAGCAAGAGGGGGCGGGAGACCCAGTACTTC
CASKRGRETQYF
>TRBV20-1|NA|TRBJ2-3|TRBD2
TGCAGTGCTCACGGGACTAGCGGAACCCAAGGGTCAGATACGCAGTATTTT
CSAHGTSGTQGSDTQYF
>TRBV7-9|NA|TRBJ2-7|TRBD1
TGTGCCAGCAGCTTTACCGGGACAGGGGATTCCGAGCAGTACTTC
CASSFTGTGDSEQYF
>TRBV4-1|NA|TRBJ2-3|TRBD2
TGCGCCAGCAGCCGACTAGCCGACACTCACACAGATACGCAGTATTTT
CASSRLADTHTDTQYF
>TRBV5-1|NA|TRBJ2-7|NA
TGCGCCAGCAGCCTCCAATTCGTGGGGATCGAGCAGTACTTC
CASSLQFVGIEQYF
>TRBV2|NA|TRBJ2-4|NA
TGTGCCAGCGGCTATTCGAGGATGCTTGAGCAGTACTTC
CASGYSRMLEQYF
>TRBV12-3/TRBV12-4|few|TRBJ2-7|NA
TGTGCCAGCAGCCAGACCCTAGGGGGAACCTACGAGCAGTACTTC
CASSQTLGGTYEQYF
>TRBV28|NA|TRBJ2-7|TRBD1
TGTGCCAGCAGTGTTCGGGACAGGGTAGCCTACGAGCAGTACTTC
CASSVRDRVAYEQYF
>TRBV6-5|NA|TRBJ2-7|NA
TGTGCCAGCAGTTACTCAGGACAGTGGGGGTCCTACGAGCAGTACTTC
CASSYSGQWGSYEQYF
>TRBV7-2|NA|TRBJ2-5|TRBD2
TGTGCCAGCAGCCAGCAGGCGGGAGCGGAGACCCAGTACTTC
CASSQQAGAETQYF
>TRBV28|few|TRBJ2-5|TRBD2
TGTGCCAGCCGAGCGGGAGACTACCAAGAGACCCAGTACTTC
CASRAGDYQETQYF
>TRBV4-1|few|TRBJ2-1|NA
TGCGCCAGCAGCCAAGAATCCAGCATATCCGATGAGCAGTTCTTC
CASSQESSISDEQFF
>TRBV20-1|NA|TRBJ2-1|TRBD2
TGCAGTGCTATCCTACCTCTAGCGGGAGTTGTCAATGAGCAGTTCTTC
CSAILPLAGVVNEQFF
>TRBV7-9|few|TRBJ2-1|TRBD2
TGTGCCAGCAGCTTATCTGGGACTAGCGGAGTAAGGGCCAATGAGCAGTTCTTC
CASSLSGTSGVRANEQFF
>TRBV11-2|NA|TRBJ2-5|NA
TGTGCCAGCAGCTATCCGGCAGGGTGGGAGACCCAGTACTTC
CASSYPAGWETQYF
>TRBV7-7|NA|TRBJ2-5|NA
TGTGCCAGCAGCTCCCGCCTTTGGGAGACCCAGTACTTC
CASSSRLWETQYF
>TRBV20-1|NA|TRBJ1-2|NA
TGCAGTGTCCCCCCCAGTTTAGATAACTATGGCTACACCTTC
CSVPPSLDNYGYTF
>TRBV12-3/TRBV12-4|NA|TRBJ1-2|NA
TGTGCCAGCAGTGTCGGACAGAGGGTTTGGGGCTACACCTTC
CASSVGQRVWGYTF
>TRBV28|once|TRBJ1-2|TRBD1
TGTGCCAGCAGTACTCGGACAGGGGGTGACTATGGCTACACCTTC
CASSTRTGGDYGYTF